This entry features one T cell receptor beta chain sequence. This clone was seen a few times. Its antigen is not yet known. Base qualities are not provided; no much larger clone lies one nucleotide away. The CDR3 regions of human TCRbeta chains were analyzed by immunosequencing. As for the original processing: Repertoire TCRs were checked for matches against a reference library of SARS-CoV-2-specific TCRs that had been generated using the MIRA antigen-specificity platform. Breadth meant the fraction of unique TCRs that were SARS-CoV-2-associated, whereas depth meant the fraction of total T cells that were SARS-CoV-2-associated. Using the MIRA data, each spike-specific TCR was mapped to the spike region that the TCR reacts to and placed in a CD4 or CD8 class. Log10-transformed breadth and depth values were compared by one-way ANOVA with Sidak's multiple comparisons tests. TCRdb obtained this table from immuneACCESS and retained in-frame rearrangements with V and J assigned. These tables miss some clones; where compared with another copy, unresolved V genes account for less than half of the shortfall, and the remainder is unexplained. That table furnishes V, J and clone size, whereas the DNA furnished D and trimming. The sample table holds 90,000 or so clones, of which 80% to 90% were seen once. Roughly 16% of the sample rests with the top ten.

The germline V gene (reference sequence) yields LGHDT for CDR1 and YNNKEL for CDR2. The junction shows trimming of 0 bases on V and 0 bases on J, plus 15 bases between the germline ends. Including the terminal cysteine and phenylalanine, the CDR3 comprises 19 residues. The entry retains the CDR3 DNA only, 57 bases that are in frame from base 1. These data come from a study of T cell responses to AZD1222 COVID-19 vaccine (dated by TCRdb to the early 2020s). Turning to the overall study: AZD1222 recipients with second doses at about 4 weeks or about 12 weeks were pooled, because spike-specific TCR depth and breadth did not differ between schedules. Trial participants were enrolled by age into 18-55, 56-69 and 70-plus year subgroups, with approximately 160, 26 and 62 TCR-sequenced participants respectively. TCR sequencing was performed for roughly 250 trial participants, of whom some 200 were given two doses of AZD1222 and roughly 25 were given two doses of MenACWY control vaccine.

This specimen's time point label, per the study, means: baseline before first vaccination. Vaccinee samples were obtained from the UK trials COV001 and COV002, which included a single-blind randomized controlled phase 2/3 trial of AZD1222 (ChAdOx1 nCoV-19) in healthy adults. For TCRbeta chain sequencing, PBMC samples from trial participants were taken at day 0 and at day 28 after the second dose. Summary of the overall study and its limitations: Vaccine-associated CD4 TCRs spanned the whole spike protein, with dominant responses in regions 160-218 and 743-854. Because no samples from the day 14 peak response were available, repertoires could be characterized only after the peak T cell response. Most participants were white British and females outnumbered males, and the authors suggested that clonal diversity may have been underestimated. Reportedly, close to half of the unique spike-specific TCRs recognized epitopes lying outside the regions that are mutated in the B.1.351 and B.1.1.7 variants. The 56-69-year group was small, and its depth increase did not reach significance, likely because of low power. Conclusions about previously exposed vaccinees are limited, since just five or six AZD1222 recipients were seropositive for SARS-CoV-2 at baseline. A significant rise in spike-specific TCR breadth and depth was observed after two AZD1222 doses relative to day 0 and relative to MenACWY recipients.

Sequencing used peripheral blood, obtained on day 0 of AZD1222 vaccination. The TCR originated in an adult in good health. The receptor chain draws on TRBV3-1 (or the pseudogene TRBV3-2) and TRBJ1-6; the D gene assignment is ambiguous. The DNA reads TGTGCCAGCAGCCAAGATCTTATCCAAAGTAGCTCCTATAATTCACCCCTCCACTTT. Its amino acids are CASSQDLIQSSSYNSPLHF.